The 18 T cell receptor beta chains below all came from one sample that was sequenced in a study of CXCR3-negative and CXCR3-positive naive CD8 T cells. Study observations and caveats: In CXCR3-positive naive cells, the TRB CDR3s were more hydrophobic than in CXCR3-negative naive cells.

These receptors have no known antigen. The libraries of TRB cDNA were constructed through 5' RACE using UMI labels. TCRdb reworked the 5' RACE reads into one entry per CDR3 protein, no DNA. The repertoire table contains roughly 59,000 distinct CDR3 sequences. Material: naive CXCR3+ CD8+ T cells from blood. Documented subset: CD45RO-CCR7+CD27+CD95- naive CD8+ T cells expressing CXCR3 (TNR3+). Receptor source: a human donor in good health. Some clones in this sample may be carry-over from other donors' samples.

The chain is built from TRBV29-1 and TRBJ2-1. The length of the CDR3 is 13 residues. Per the germline V gene, CDR1 is SQVTM and CDR2 is ANQGSEA. CDR3 sequence: CSVGPTRDNEQFF.

The gene calls are TRBV7-9 and TRBJ1-1; TCRdb outputs TRBD1, but without DNA this stays unchecked. CDR1 and CDR2 (germline): SEHNR, FQNEAQ (reference sequence). The CDR3 runs 12 residues. The CDR3 sequence is CAGGTENTEAFF.

The chain carries TRBV7-9 and TRBJ2-7; as DNA is missing, the TRBD2 call by TCRdb cannot be tested. The germline CDR1 and CDR2 sequences are SEHNR and FQNEAQ (reference sequence). The CDR3 is 15 amino acids. The CDR3 spells CASSLGSDYNYEQYF. The full variable domain, in which reference TRBV7-9 and TRBJ2-7 provide the parts outside the CDR3, is DTGVSQNPRHKITKRGQNVTFRCDPISEHNRLYWYRQTLGQGPEFLTYFQNEAQLEKSRLLSDRFSAERPKGSFSTLEIQRTEQGDSAMYLCASSLGSDYNYEQYFGPGTRLTVT.

The chain combines TRBV7-2 with TRBJ2-3. Germline V gives CDR1 SGHTA, CDR2 FQGNSA. The CDR3 is 12 residues long. CDR3 region: CASSLLSDTQYF.

This chain links TRBV29-1 with TRBJ2-7; the TCRdb D gene call, TRBD1, has no DNA to confirm it. Germline V lookup: CDR1 SQVTM, CDR2 ANQGSEA. This CDR3 has 13 amino acids. Here the CDR3 reads CSVGSVARHGEYF.

V usage is TRBV15 and J usage is TRBJ1-6; TCRdb calls TRBD1, which cannot be checked without DNA. This CDR3 region has 16 residues. The V gene's germline CDR1 is LNHNV and CDR2 YYDKDF (reference sequence). CDR3 sequence: CATSRRRGGNNSPLHF. Combining the CDR3 with reference TRBV15 and TRBJ1-6 gives the whole variable domain DAMVIQNPRYQVTQFGKPVTLSCSQTLNHNVMYWYQQKSSQAPKLLFHYYDKDFNNEADTPDNFQSRRPNTSFCFLDIRSPGLGDTAMYLCATSRRRGGNNSPLHFGNGTRLTVT.

V gene TRBV6-5 combines with J gene TRBJ2-2; TCRdb selects TRBD1, and the lack of DNA leaves this call unchecked. Per the germline V gene, CDR1 is MNHEY and CDR2 is SVGAGI. This CDR3 spans 16 amino acids. The CDR3 protein is CASSYSAGEYTGELFF.

The rearrangement uses TRBV14 and TRBJ2-7; TCRdb indicates TRBD1, and absent DNA this call remains unverified. Germline V gene data show CDR1 as SGHDN and CDR2 as FVKESK. The CDR3 extends over 17 amino acids. The CDR3 spells CASSQSWGDGSSYEQYF.

This rearrangement joins TRBV4-2 to TRBJ1-4; no DNA is available, so the TRBD1 call from TCRdb remains unchecked. This CDR3 has 14 residues. The germline V gene encodes CDR1 LGHNA and CDR2 YNFKEQ. The CDR3: CASSPPGERQKLFF.

This chain uses TRBV5-1 with TRBJ2-1; without DNA, the TCRdb call of TRBD1 cannot be checked. The germline gives CDR1 SGHRS, CDR2 YFSETQ. CDR3 length: 15 residues. The CDR3 is CASSTDSLSYNEQFF.

J is TRBJ1-2 and V is TRBV28; TCRdb names TRBD1, which stays unverified in the absence of DNA. Germline CDR1 MDHEN, CDR2 SYDVKM. The CDR3 covers 14 residues. CDR3 amino acids: CASSPRTGDYGYTF.

J is TRBJ2-7 and V is TRBV20-1; there is no DNA to check the TCRdb D call of TRBD2. Germline loops: CDR1 DFQATT, CDR2 SNEGSKA (reference sequence). The CDR3 totals 14 residues. The chain's CDR3 is CSTPLEGLPYEQYF.

This chain uses TRBV5-1 with TRBJ1-5; the TCRdb call, TRBD1, lacks DNA for checking. Germline lookup yields CDR1 SGHRS and CDR2 YFSETQ. CDR3 length: 19 amino acids. Here the CDR3 reads CASSLEGQGALLANQPQHF.

The chain recombines TRBV6-2 or TRBV6-3 with TRBJ1-1. Germline V gene lookup returns CDR1 MNHEY and CDR2 SVGEGT. The CDR3 is 16 amino acids. The CDR3 loop is CASSKMGDPRNTEAFF.

The gene calls are TRBV14 and TRBJ2-5. The CDR3 consists of 15 residues. Germline CDR1 SGHDN, CDR2 FVKESK. CDR3 in amino acids: CASSSGWSLWETQYF.

The chain uses TRBV7-2 and TRBJ1-2; TCRdb reports TRBD1, a call that lacks DNA to check it against. CDR3 length: 13 residues. Looked up from germline, CDR1 is SGHTA and CDR2 is FQGNSA. This CDR3 is CASSFQGTYGYTF.

V usage is TRBV6-5 and J usage is TRBJ2-2; TCRdb designates TRBD2, a call that cannot be tested without DNA. Looked up from germline, CDR1 is MNHEY and CDR2 is SVGAGI. The CDR3 spans 12 residues. The CDR3 protein is CASRDYPGELFF.

The V call is TRBV12-3 or TRBV12-4, the J call TRBJ2-5; the TRBD1 assignment by TCRdb is unverifiable without DNA. CDR3 length: 15 amino acids. CDR3 sequence reads: CASSPWQGGSETQYF.